The 2 T cell receptor beta chains below come from one sample, sequenced in a study of OX40 agonist ivuxolimab in advanced cancers. Data came from immunoSEQ multiplex PCR; TCRdb stores just in-frame clones and leaves some out. The sample carries roughly 19,000 clones, around nine tenths recorded once. The sample here was CD4+ or CD8+ T cells sorted from blood, taken in a trial of the OX40 agonist ivuxolimab. These receptors were collected from an adult with an advanced solid tumor such as melanoma, head and neck, liver or kidney cancer.

This chain connects TRBV13 to TRBJ2-1, with 11 bases aligning to TRBD2. The CDR3 runs to 16 residues. V lost 1 base and J lost 9; bases outside the gene matches: 8. Germline loops: CDR1 PRHDT, CDR2 FYEKMQ (reference sequence). The CDR3 region is CASSLALAGGEGEQFF. In DNA form, the CDR3 reads TGTGCCAGCAGCTTAGCGTTAGCGGGGGGGGAAGGTGAGCAGTTCTTC.

The V gene is TRBV5-1, the J gene TRBJ2-3, with TRBD2 matching over 9 bases. CDR3 length: 16 residues. The germline V gene encodes CDR1 SGHRS and CDR2 YFSETQ. J lost 5 bases, V lost 0 bases, and 7 bases had no gene match. The CDR3 bases are TGCGCCAGCAGCTTGGGGGCGGGAGGGCCAGTAGATACGCAGTATTTT. Translated: CASSLGAGGPVDTQYF.